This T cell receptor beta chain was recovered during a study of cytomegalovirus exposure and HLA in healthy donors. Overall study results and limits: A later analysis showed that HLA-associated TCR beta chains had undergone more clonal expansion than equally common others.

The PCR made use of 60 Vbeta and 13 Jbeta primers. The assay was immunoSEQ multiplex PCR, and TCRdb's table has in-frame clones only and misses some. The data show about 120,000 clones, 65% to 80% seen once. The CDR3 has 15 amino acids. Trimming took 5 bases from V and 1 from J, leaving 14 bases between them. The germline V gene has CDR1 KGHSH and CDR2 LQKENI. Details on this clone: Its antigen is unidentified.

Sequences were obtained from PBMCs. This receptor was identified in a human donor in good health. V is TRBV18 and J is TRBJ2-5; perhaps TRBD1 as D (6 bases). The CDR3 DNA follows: TGTGCCAGCTCAGGACTTCGGGACACCCAAGAGACCCAGTACTTC. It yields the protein CASSGLRDTQETQYF.